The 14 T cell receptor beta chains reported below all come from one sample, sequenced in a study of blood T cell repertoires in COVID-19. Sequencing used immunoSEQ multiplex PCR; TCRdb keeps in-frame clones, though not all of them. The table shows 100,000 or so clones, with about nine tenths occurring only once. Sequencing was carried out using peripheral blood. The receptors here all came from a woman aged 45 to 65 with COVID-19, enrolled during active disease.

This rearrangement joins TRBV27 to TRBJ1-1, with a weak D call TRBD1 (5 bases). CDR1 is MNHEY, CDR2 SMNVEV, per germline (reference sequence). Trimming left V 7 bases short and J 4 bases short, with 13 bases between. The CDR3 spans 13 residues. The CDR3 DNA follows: TGTGCCAGCAAAATAGGAGGGGCCACTGAAGCTTTCTTT. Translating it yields CASKIGGATEAFF.

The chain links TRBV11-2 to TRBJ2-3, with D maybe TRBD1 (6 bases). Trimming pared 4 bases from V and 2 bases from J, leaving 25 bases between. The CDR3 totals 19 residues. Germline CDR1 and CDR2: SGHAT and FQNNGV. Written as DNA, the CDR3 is TGTGCCAGCAGCTCACCACCTGGACAGTTCCAAATTGTCACAGATACGCAGTATTTT. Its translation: CASSSPPGQFQIVTDTQYF.

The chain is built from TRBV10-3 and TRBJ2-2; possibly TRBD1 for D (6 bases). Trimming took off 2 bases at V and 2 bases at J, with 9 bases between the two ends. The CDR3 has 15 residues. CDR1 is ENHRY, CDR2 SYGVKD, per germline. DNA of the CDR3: TGTGCCATCAGTGAGACACAGGGAAACACCGGGGAGCTGTTTTTT. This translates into CAISETQGNTGELFF.

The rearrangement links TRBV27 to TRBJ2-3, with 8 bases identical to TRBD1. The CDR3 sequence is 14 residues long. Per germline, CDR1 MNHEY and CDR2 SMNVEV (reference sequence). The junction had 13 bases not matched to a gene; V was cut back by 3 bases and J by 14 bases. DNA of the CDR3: TGTGCCAGCAGTTTCCCCGAATCGACAGGGGAGATGTATTTT. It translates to CASSFPESTGEMYF.

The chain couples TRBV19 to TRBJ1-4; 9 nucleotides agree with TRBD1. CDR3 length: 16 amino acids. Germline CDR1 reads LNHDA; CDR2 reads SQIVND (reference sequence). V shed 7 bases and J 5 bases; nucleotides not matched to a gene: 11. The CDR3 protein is CASTLLPGQGNEKLFF. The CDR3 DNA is TGTGCCAGTACCTTACTACCGGGACAGGGAAATGAAAAACTGTTTTTT.

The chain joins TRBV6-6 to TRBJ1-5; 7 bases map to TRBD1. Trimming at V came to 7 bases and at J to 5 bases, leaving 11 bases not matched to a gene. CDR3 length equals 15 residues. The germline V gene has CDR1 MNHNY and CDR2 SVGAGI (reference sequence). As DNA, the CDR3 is TGTGCCAGCACTTCCGACCGGGACAGTCATCAGCCCCAGCATTTT. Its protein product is CASTSDRDSHQPQHF.

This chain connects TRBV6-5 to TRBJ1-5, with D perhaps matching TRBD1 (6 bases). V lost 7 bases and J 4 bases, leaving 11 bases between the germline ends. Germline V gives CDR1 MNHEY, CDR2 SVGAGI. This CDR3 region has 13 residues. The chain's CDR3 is CASTIDRNQPQHF. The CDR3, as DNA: TGTGCCAGCACCATCGACAGGAATCAGCCCCAGCATTTT.

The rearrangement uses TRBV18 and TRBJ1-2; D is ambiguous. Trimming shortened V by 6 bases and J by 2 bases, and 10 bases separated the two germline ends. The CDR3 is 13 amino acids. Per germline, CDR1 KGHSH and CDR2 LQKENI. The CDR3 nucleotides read TGTGCCAGCTCCGGGGAGGGAAACTATGGCTACACCTTC. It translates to CASSGEGNYGYTF.

CDR3 region: CASSSVAGWEYF. The CDR3 region has the DNA TGTGCCAGCAGCTCCGTAGCGGGGTGGGAGTATTTT. V usage is TRBV11-2 and J usage is TRBJ2-3, with 8 bases lining up with TRBD2. Unmatched junction bases numbered 7, after V lost 4 bases and J lost 13 bases. Germline CDR1 reads SGHAT; CDR2 reads FQNNGV. There are 12 residues in the CDR3. The full variable domain, with the rest looked up from reference TRBV11-2 and TRBJ2-3, is EAGVAQSPRYKIIEKRQSVAFWCNPISGHATLYWYQQILGQGPKLLIQFQNNGVVDDSQLPKDRFSAERLKGVDSTLKIQPAKLEDSAVYLCASSSVAGWEYFGPGTRLTVL.

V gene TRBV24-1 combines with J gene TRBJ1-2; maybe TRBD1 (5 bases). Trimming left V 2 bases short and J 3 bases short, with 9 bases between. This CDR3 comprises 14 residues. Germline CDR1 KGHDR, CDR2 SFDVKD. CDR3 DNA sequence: TGTGCCACCAGTGATTCAGGAGGGGACTATGGCTACACCTTC. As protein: CATSDSGGDYGYTF.

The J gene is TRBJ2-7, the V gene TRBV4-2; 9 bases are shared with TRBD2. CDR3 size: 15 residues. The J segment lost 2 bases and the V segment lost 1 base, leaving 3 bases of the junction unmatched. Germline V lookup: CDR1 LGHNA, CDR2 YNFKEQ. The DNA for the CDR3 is TGTGCCAGCAGCCAAGTGGCGGGGGGGCCCTACGAGCAGTACTTC. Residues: CASSQVAGGPYEQYF.

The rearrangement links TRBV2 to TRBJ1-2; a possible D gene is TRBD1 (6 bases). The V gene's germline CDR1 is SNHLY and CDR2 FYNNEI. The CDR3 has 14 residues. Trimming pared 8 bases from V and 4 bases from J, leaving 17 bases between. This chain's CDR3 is CASQQKDRLYGYTF. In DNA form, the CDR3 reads TGTGCCAGCCAGCAGAAAGACAGGCTCTATGGCTACACCTTC.

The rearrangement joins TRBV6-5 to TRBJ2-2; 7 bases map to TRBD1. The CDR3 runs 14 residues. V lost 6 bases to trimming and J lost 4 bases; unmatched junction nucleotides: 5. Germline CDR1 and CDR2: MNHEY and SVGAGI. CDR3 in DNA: TGTGCCAGCAGCCGGGACAGATCCACCGGGGAGCTGTTTTTT. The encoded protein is CASSRDRSTGELFF.

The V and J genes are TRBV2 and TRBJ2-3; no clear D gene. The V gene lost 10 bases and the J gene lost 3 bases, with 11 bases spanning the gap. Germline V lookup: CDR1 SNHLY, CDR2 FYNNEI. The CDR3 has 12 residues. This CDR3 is CATQYRTDTQYF. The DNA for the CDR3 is TGTGCCACTCAGTACAGAACAGATACGCAGTATTTT.